These 18 T cell receptor beta chains were sequenced from one sample in a study of shared clonotypes between healthy human individuals. Some clones are missing from TCRdb's copy, which holds only in-frame ones; the method was immunoSEQ multiplex PCR. The sample consists of over 1.5 million clones, under 99% of them appearing once. The sample taken for sequencing was naive CD4+ T cells sorted from blood. Subset here: CD45RA+ positively selected. Source of these receptors: a man aged 25 to 45 in good health.

The chain is built from TRBV6-5 and TRBJ2-6, with D perhaps matching TRBD1 (6 bases). Germline loops: CDR1 MNHEY, CDR2 SVGAGI. V shed 0 bases and J shed 3 bases, with 9 bases lying between them. The CDR3 totals 16 residues. The CDR3 DNA sequence: TGTGCCAGCAGTTACTCGCCAGGGGATGGGGCCAACGTCCTGACTTTC. Its translation: CASSYSPGDGANVLTF.

For the CDR3, the DNA is TGTGCCAGCAGCTTACTCATCCCCGCGGGGACCCAGTACTTC. Translated, it gives CASSLLIPAGTQYF. The rearrangement uses TRBV6-6 and TRBJ2-5, with D perhaps TRBD2 (5 bases). V was trimmed by 6 bases and J by 7 bases, leaving 18 bases between them. In germline, CDR1 is MNHNY, CDR2 SVGAGI (reference sequence). This CDR3 spans 14 amino acids.

This clone was observed once. The genes are TRBV9 and TRBJ2-2; D possibly corresponds to TRBD2 (5 bases). Between the trimmed V and J ends, which lost 0 bases and 7 bases, there was a span of 10 bases. The CDR3 totals 14 residues. Germline CDR1 SGDLS, CDR2 YYNGEE. CDR3 sequence reads: CASSVDSAGGELFF. The DNA for the CDR3 is TGTGCCAGCAGCGTAGATTCTGCGGGCGGGGAGCTGTTTTTT.

The chain uses TRBV29-1 and TRBJ2-3; tentative D call: TRBD2 (6 bases). CDR3 length equals 15 residues. Germline loops: CDR1 SQVTM, CDR2 ANQGSEA. The V end was cut by 4 bases, the J end by 0 bases, with 14 bases between. The CDR3 sequence: CSVVVGSRSTDTQYF. The CDR3 coding sequence is TGCAGCGTTGTGGTCGGGAGTCGAAGCACAGATACGCAGTATTTT.

The chain is built from TRBV10-3 and TRBJ2-3; weak D call: TRBD1 (5 bases). The CDR3 covers 14 residues. Trimming took off 9 bases at V and 1 base at J, with 14 bases between the two ends. CDR1 ENHRY and CDR2 SYGVKD come from the germline V gene. The CDR3 sequence: CAIQFGAGTDTQYF. The CDR3, as DNA: TGTGCCATTCAGTTTGGGGCTGGCACAGATACGCAGTATTTT.

The rearrangement joins TRBV19 to TRBJ1-2; D perhaps matches TRBD1 (5 bases). This CDR3 comprises 17 residues. From germline, CDR1 is LNHDA and CDR2 SQIVND (reference sequence). V was shortened by 5 bases and J by 3 bases, with 22 bases between the two germline ends. The CDR3 coding sequence is TGTGCCAGTAGTCTACGGCAGGGAGGGGCCGCGGACTATGGCTACACCTTC. Protein product: CASSLRQGGAADYGYTF.

The chain is built from TRBV28 and TRBJ2-5; TRBD1 agrees at 9 bases. The germline V gene has CDR1 MDHEN and CDR2 SYDVKM. The CDR3 runs 15 residues. Trimming cost V 5 bases and J 1 base; bases outside gene matches: 5. The CDR3 sequence is CASSIDRGFQETQYF. CDR3 nucleotides: TGTGCCAGCAGTATAGACAGGGGGTTCCAAGAGACCCAGTACTTC.

The chain links TRBV11-2 to TRBJ2-3; D is perhaps TRBD1 or TRBD2 (10 bases each). V was cut by 5 bases and J by 3 bases, with 24 bases left in between. CDR3 size: 18 residues. In germline, CDR1 is SGHAT, CDR2 FQNNGV. CDR3 bases: TGTGCCAGCAGCATGACAGGGGGCTTTAGCGGGAGGACAGATACGCAGTATTTT. Translated, it gives CASSMTGGFSGRTDTQYF. Drawing the rest from reference TRBV11-2 and TRBJ2-3, the complete variable domain is EAGVAQSPRYKIIEKRQSVAFWCNPISGHATLYWYQQILGQGPKLLIQFQNNGVVDDSQLPKDRFSAERLKGVDSTLKIQPAKLEDSAVYLCASSMTGGFSGRTDTQYFGPGTRLTVL.

As for this clone: The sample carries other DNA sequences with the same CDR3. The chain uses TRBV18 and TRBJ2-7; 7 bases line up with TRBD1. From germline, CDR1 is KGHSH and CDR2 LQKENI. The CDR3 extends over 12 amino acids. The junction had 2 bases not matched to a gene; V was cut back by 6 bases and J by 3 bases. This CDR3 is CASSRDSYEQYF. The DNA for the CDR3 is TGTGCCAGCTCCAGGGACAGCTACGAGCAGTACTTC. Full variable domain (rest looked up from reference TRBV18 and TRBJ2-7): NAGVMQNPRHLVRRRGQEARLRCSPMKGHSHVYWYRQLPEEGLKFMVYLQKENIIDESGMPKERFSAEFPKEGPSILRIQQVVRGDSAAYFCASSRDSYEQYFGPGTRLTVT.

Points on this clone: This same CDR3 is encoded by further DNA sequences in the sample. CDR3 protein: CASSLSGTGQETQYF. The CDR3 coding sequence is TGCGCCAGCAGCTTATCAGGGACGGGGCAAGAGACCCAGTACTTC. The chain employs TRBV5-1 and TRBJ2-5; D tentatively fits TRBD1 or TRBD2 (5 bases each). V lost 2 bases to trimming and J lost 2 bases, with 13 bases between them. The CDR3 loop spans 15 amino acids. Per germline, CDR1 SGHRS and CDR2 YFSETQ.

V is TRBV5-4 and J is TRBJ1-1; D is unresolved. V was shortened by 2 bases and J by 1 base, with 12 bases between the two germline ends. CDR1 is SGHNT and CDR2 is YYREEE in the germline V gene (reference sequence). The CDR3 contains 15 residues. CDR3 region: CASSLSQAGNTEAFF. Written as DNA, the CDR3 is TGTGCCAGCAGCTTAAGTCAGGCGGGGAACACTGAAGCTTTCTTT.

This rearrangement joins TRBV18 to TRBJ2-7; unclear D gene. This CDR3 contains 15 residues. Germline values: CDR1 KGHSH, CDR2 LQKENI. Trimming left V 6 bases short and J 1 base short, with 16 bases between. The CDR3 loop is CASSRTEGPSYEQYF. CDR3 DNA sequence: TGTGCCAGCTCTCGTACAGAAGGACCATCCTACGAGCAGTACTTC.

As for this clone: This CDR3 is also generated by other DNA sequences in the sample. This chain uses TRBV15 with TRBJ1-1, with no clear D. V was trimmed by 0 bases and J by 2 bases, leaving 7 bases between them. This CDR3 spans 14 amino acids. Germline V gene data show CDR1 as LNHNV and CDR2 as YYDKDF (reference sequence). CDR3: CATSRDRRNTEAFF. The CDR3 DNA reads as TGTGCCACCAGCAGAGACCGACGTAACACTGAAGCTTTCTTT.

As to this clone: The sample has other DNA sequences that encode this CDR3 too. This rearrangement joins TRBV28 to TRBJ2-7, with D hard to call. CDR3 length equals 13 residues. V lost 2 bases, J lost 2 bases, and 7 bases lay in between. Germline V lookup: CDR1 MDHEN, CDR2 SYDVKM. The DNA of the CDR3 is TGTGCCAGCAGTTTAGCAGTACCCTACGAGCAGTACTTC. It is translated as CASSLAVPYEQYF.

This chain uses TRBV5-1 with TRBJ1-2; D perhaps matches TRBD1 (5 bases). The germline V gene encodes CDR1 SGHRS and CDR2 YFSETQ. The CDR3 consists of 13 residues. V dropped 4 bases and J dropped 8 bases, with 15 bases sitting between them. CDR3 amino acids: CASSQDPQGGYTF. CDR3 DNA: TGCGCCAGCAGCCAGGACCCCCAGGGCGGCTACACCTTC.

This chain connects TRBV27 to TRBJ1-1, with D maybe TRBD1 (6 bases). The CDR3 length is 16 residues. The germline CDR1 and CDR2 sequences are MNHEY and SMNVEV (reference sequence). V lost 7 bases and J 3 bases, leaving 21 bases between the germline ends. The CDR3: CASKTRGGRWDTEAFF. For the CDR3, the DNA is TGTGCCAGCAAGACACGAGGGGGGCGGTGGGACACTGAAGCTTTCTTT.

The chain couples TRBV7-2 to TRBJ2-1; unclear D gene. Between the trimmed V and J ends, which lost 4 bases and 0 bases, there was a span of 7 bases. This CDR3 region has 14 residues. Germline V CDR1 and CDR2: SGHTA, FQGNSA. CDR3 sequence: CASSSRLSYNEQFF. The CDR3 region has the DNA TGTGCCAGCAGCTCGCGACTCTCCTACAATGAGCAGTTCTTC.

The chain is built from TRBV7-3 and TRBJ2-3; weak D call: TRBD2 (6 bases). Germline values: CDR1 SGHTA, CDR2 FQGTGA. This CDR3 spans 16 amino acids. V lost 4 bases and J lost 5, with 19 bases in between. The CDR3 loop reads CASSSEPTRSRDTQYF. The CDR3 region has the DNA TGTGCCAGCAGCTCCGAACCGACTAGGAGTAGAGATACGCAGTATTTT.